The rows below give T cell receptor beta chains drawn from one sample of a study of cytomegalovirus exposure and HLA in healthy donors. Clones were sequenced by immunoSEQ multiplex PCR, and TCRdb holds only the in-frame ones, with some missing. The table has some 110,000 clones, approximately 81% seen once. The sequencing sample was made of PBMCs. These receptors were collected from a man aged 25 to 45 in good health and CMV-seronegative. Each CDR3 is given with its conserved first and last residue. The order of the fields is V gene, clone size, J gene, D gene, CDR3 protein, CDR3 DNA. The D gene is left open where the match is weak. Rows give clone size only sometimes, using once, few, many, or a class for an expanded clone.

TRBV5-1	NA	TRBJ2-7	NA	CASSLRGNSYEQYF	TGCGCCAGCAGCTTGAGGGGGAACTCCTACGAGCAGTACTTC
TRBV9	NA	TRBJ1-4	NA	CASSVGGADEKLFF	TGTGCCAGCAGCGTTGGGGGCGCGGATGAAAAACTGTTTTTT
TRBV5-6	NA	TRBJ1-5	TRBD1	CASSAGTGLNQPQHF	TGTGCCAGCAGCGCAGGGACAGGCCTCAATCAGCCCCAGCATTTT
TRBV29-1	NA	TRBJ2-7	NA	CSVEFSGSYEQYF	TGCAGCGTTGAATTTAGCGGTTCCTACGAGCAGTACTTC
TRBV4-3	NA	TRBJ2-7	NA	CASSQVLYSSYEQYF	TGCGCCAGCAGCCAAGTTCTGTACAGTTCCTACGAGCAGTACTTC
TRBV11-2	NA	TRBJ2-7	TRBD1	CASSRPGTEPRAGQYF	TGTGCCAGCAGCCGCCCCGGGACAGAGCCCCGGGCGGGGCAGTACTTC
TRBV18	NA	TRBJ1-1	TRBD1	CASSPEGQGLGNTEAFF	TGTGCCAGCTCACCTGAAGGACAGGGGCTGGGAAACACTGAAGCTTTCTTT
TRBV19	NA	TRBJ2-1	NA	CASSIFRGRNEQFF	TGTGCCAGTAGTATCTTCAGGGGTCGCAATGAGCAGTTCTTC
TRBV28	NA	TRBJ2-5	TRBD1	CASSLSGQGHQETQYF	TGTGCCAGCAGTTTATCCGGACAGGGCCACCAAGAGACCCAGTACTTC
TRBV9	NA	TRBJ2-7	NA	CASSVAPSRGHEQYF	TGTGCCAGCAGCGTAGCTCCCAGCAGGGGCCACGAGCAGTACTTC
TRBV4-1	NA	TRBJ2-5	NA	CASSQGLAQETQYF	TGCGCCAGCAGCCAAGGGCTGGCCCAAGAGACCCAGTACTTC
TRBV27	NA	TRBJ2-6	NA	CASSDLVRKSGANVLTF	TGTGCCAGCAGTGACTTGGTCCGAAAATCTGGGGCCAACGTCCTGACTTTC
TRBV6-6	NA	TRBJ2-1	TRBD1	CASSYRDSYNEQFF	TGTGCCAGCAGTTACCGGGACAGCTACAATGAGCAGTTCTTC
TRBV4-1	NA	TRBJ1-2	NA	CASSQGGGLGAYGYTF	TGCGCCAGCAGCCAGGGGGGGGGACTAGGGGCCTATGGCTACACCTTC
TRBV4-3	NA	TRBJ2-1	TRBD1	CASSPADRGHDEQFF	TGCGCCAGCAGCCCAGCGGACAGGGGGCACGATGAGCAGTTCTTC
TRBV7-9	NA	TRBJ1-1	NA	CASSLSRLDTEAFF	TGTGCCAGCAGCTTATCCCGACTGGACACTGAAGCTTTCTTT
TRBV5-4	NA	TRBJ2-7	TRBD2	CASSTSGSPLSYEQYF	TGTGCCAGCAGTACTAGCGGGAGTCCTCTATCCTACGAGCAGTACTTC
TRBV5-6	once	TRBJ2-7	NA	CASSFNPAELKTPLYEQYF	TGTGCCAGCAGCTTTAATCCTGCGGAATTAAAAACCCCGTTGTACGAGCAGTACTTC
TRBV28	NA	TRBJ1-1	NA	CASSTTTNTEAFF	TGTGCCAGCAGTACGACAACGAACACTGAAGCTTTCTTT
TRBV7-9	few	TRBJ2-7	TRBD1	CASSLGDREIYEQYF	TGTGCCAGCAGCTTAGGGGACAGGGAGATCTACGAGCAGTACTTC
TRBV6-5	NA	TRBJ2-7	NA	CASSYSKMSYEQYF	TGTGCCAGCAGTTACTCGAAAATGAGCTACGAGCAGTACTTC
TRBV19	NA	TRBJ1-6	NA	CASSIGEGVYNSPLHF	TGTGCCAGTAGTATAGGGGAGGGGGTGTATAATTCACCCCTCCACTTT
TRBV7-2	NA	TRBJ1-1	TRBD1	CASSTLTGVNTEAFF	TGTGCCAGCAGCACCCTAACAGGGGTGAACACTGAAGCTTTCTTT
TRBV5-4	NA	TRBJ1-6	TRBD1	CASSPEQGATNSPLHF	TGTGCCAGCAGCCCCGAACAGGGGGCTACTAATTCACCCCTCCACTTT
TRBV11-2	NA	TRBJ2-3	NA	CASSLGQVAGWSTDTQYF	TGTGCCAGCAGCTTAGGCCAGGTTGCGGGATGGAGCACAGATACGCAGTATTTT
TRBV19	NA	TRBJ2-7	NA	CASSTSGDSYEQYF	TGTGCCAGTAGTACAAGTGGAGACTCCTACGAGCAGTACTTC
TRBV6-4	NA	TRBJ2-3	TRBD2	CASSREGTDTQYF	TGTGCCAGCAGTCGGGAGGGCACAGATACGCAGTATTTT
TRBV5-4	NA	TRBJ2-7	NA	CASSFLPRGEQYF	TGTGCCAGCAGCTTCTTGCCTAGAGGTGAGCAGTACTTC
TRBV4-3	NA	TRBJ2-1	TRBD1	CASRGVDREEGEQFF	TGCGCCAGCAGGGGGGTGGACAGGGAGGAGGGGGAGCAGTTCTTC
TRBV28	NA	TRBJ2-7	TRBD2	CASSLTAGGPGEQYF	TGTGCCAGCAGTTTAACGGCGGGAGGGCCGGGCGAGCAGTACTTC
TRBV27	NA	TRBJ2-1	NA	CASSRAGGRGNEQFF	TGTGCCAGCAGTCGCGCTGGGGGCCGCGGCAATGAGCAGTTCTTC
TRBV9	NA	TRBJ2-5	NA	CASSVAQGKETQYF	TGTGCCAGCAGCGTAGCCCAGGGTAAAGAGACCCAGTACTTC
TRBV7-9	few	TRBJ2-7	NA	CASSLVGGSYEQYF	TGTGCCAGCAGCTTAGTGGGGGGATCGTACGAGCAGTACTTC
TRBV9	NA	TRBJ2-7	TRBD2	CASSVVAGDAYEQYF	TGTGCCAGCAGCGTAGTAGCGGGAGACGCCTACGAGCAGTACTTC
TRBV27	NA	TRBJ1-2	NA	CASSSTTVLSYTF	TGTGCCAGCAGTTCAACGACAGTTCTTAGCTACACCTTC
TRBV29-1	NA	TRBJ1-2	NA	CSVDYYGYTF	TGCAGCGTTGACTACTATGGCTACACCTTC
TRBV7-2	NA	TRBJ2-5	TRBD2	CASSFASGGGETQYF	TGTGCCAGCAGCTTTGCTAGCGGGGGCGGGGAGACCCAGTACTTC
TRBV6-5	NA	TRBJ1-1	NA	CASSYSRGSAFF	TGTGCCAGCAGTTACTCAAGGGGCTCAGCTTTCTTT
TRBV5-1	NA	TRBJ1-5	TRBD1	CASSLTGDQPQHF	TGCGCCAGCAGCTTAACAGGGGATCAGCCCCAGCATTTT
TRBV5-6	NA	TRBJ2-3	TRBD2	CASRTSGGPDTQYF	TGTGCCAGCAGAACTAGCGGGGGGCCAGATACGCAGTATTTT
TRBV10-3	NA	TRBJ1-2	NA	CAISAAQENYGYTF	TGTGCCATCAGCGCCGCCCAGGAAAACTATGGCTACACCTTC
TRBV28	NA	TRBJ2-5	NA	CASSLNPLTSPQETQYF	TGTGCCAGCAGTTTGAATCCCCTAACGTCTCCCCAAGAGACCCAGTACTTC
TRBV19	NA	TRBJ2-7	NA	CASSLSGEQYF	TGTGCCAGTAGCCTGTCCGGCGAGCAGTACTTC
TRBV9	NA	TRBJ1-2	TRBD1	CASSLSTGQGYGYTF	TGTGCCAGCAGTCTTTCCACCGGACAGGGCTATGGCTACACCTTC
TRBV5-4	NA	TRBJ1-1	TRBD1	CASNKRQGGTEAFF	TGTGCCAGCAACAAACGACAGGGAGGCACTGAAGCTTTCTTT
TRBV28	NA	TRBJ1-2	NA	CASSSTRGNYGYTF	TGTGCCAGCAGTTCCACCAGGGGTAACTATGGCTACACCTTC
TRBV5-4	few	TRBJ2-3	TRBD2	CASSNGGLAGGSTDTQYF	TGTGCCAGCAGCAACGGAGGTCTAGCGGGGGGCAGCACAGATACGCAGTATTTT
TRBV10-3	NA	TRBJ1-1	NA	CAISVGGTEAFF	TGTGCCATCAGTGTCGGGGGCACTGAAGCTTTCTTT
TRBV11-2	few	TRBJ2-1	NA	CASSLVQVRNEQFF	TGTGCCAGCAGCTTAGTACAGGTTAGGAATGAGCAGTTCTTC
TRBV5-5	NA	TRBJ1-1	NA	CASSSDRMIAFF	TGTGCCAGCAGCTCAGACAGGATGATAGCTTTCTTT
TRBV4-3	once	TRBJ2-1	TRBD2	CASSQARTSVVEQFF	TGCGCCAGCAGCCAAGCTCGGACTAGCGTCGTTGAGCAGTTCTTC
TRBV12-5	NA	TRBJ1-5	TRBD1	CASGLNRGQPQHF	TGTGCTAGTGGTTTGAACAGGGGCCAGCCCCAGCATTTT
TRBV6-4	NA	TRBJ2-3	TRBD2	CASSELAGTDTQYF	TGTGCCAGCAGTGAACTAGCGGGCACAGATACGCAGTATTTT